Below, 25 T cell receptor beta chains from the same sample are listed, as sequenced in a study of shared clonotypes between healthy human individuals. Sequencing used immunoSEQ multiplex PCR; TCRdb keeps in-frame clones, though not all of them. This table holds around 1,100,000 clones, around 77% found once. Specimen: memory CD4+ T cells from PBMCs. Subset in this sample: CD45RA-negative fraction. These TCRs come from a man aged 18 to 30 in good health. Some clones in this sample may be carry-over from other donors' samples.

The chain is built from TRBV15 and TRBJ2-7; TRBD2 is a possible D gene (5 bases). V was clipped by 1 base and J by 5 bases, with 15 bases between them. Germline V gene lookup returns CDR1 LNHNV and CDR2 YYDKDF (reference sequence). The CDR3 contains 15 residues. The DNA of the CDR3 is TGTGCCACCAGCAGAGGGGATTCGGGGTTTGACGAGCAGTACTTC. Translating it yields CATSRGDSGFDEQYF.

The chain links TRBV5-1 to TRBJ2-5; 12 bases map to TRBD2. Germline V CDR1 and CDR2: SGHRS, YFSETQ. The CDR3 length is 17 residues. J gave up 1 base and V 0 bases, and 4 bases lay outside the gene matches. The CDR3 region is CASSLVGTSGSQETQYF. In DNA form, the CDR3 reads TGCGCCAGCAGCTTGGTAGGGACTAGCGGGTCCCAAGAGACCCAGTACTTC.

The chain recombines TRBV7-2 with TRBJ2-2, with 13 positions matching TRBD2. CDR1 and CDR2 (germline): SGHTA, FQGNSA. Germline trimming cut 4 bases from V and 4 bases from J; bases unmatched to any gene: 9. The CDR3 is 18 amino acids. Here the CDR3 DNA reads TGTGCCAGCAGCTCCACGGGACTAGCGGGGCCGTTCACCGGGGAGCTGTTTTTT. This encodes CASSSTGLAGPFTGELFF.

The chain employs TRBV5-4 and TRBJ2-3; D is perhaps TRBD1 (5 bases). Germline V CDR1 and CDR2: SGHNT, YYREEE (reference sequence). The CDR3 consists of 17 residues. The V and J ends lost 4 bases and 4 bases respectively, with 22 bases between them. The CDR3 coding sequence is TGTGCCAGCAGCGCCCCAAGGGGCAGGGTCAATTCAGATACGCAGTATTTT. It yields the protein CASSAPRGRVNSDTQYF.

Only a few counts were recorded for this clone. The CDR3 region is CASSSRLASKGTQYF. For the CDR3, the DNA is TGTGCCAGCAGCTCCCGACTAGCGAGTAAGGGTACGCAGTATTTT. The V gene is TRBV7-9, the J gene TRBJ2-3, with 8 bases fitting TRBD2. V dropped 4 bases and J dropped 8; count of bases not matched to a gene: 11. Per germline, CDR1 SEHNR and CDR2 FQNEAQ (reference sequence). The CDR3 extends over 15 amino acids. The variable domain in full, with the rest retrieved from reference TRBV7-9 and TRBJ2-3, is DTGVSQNPRHKITKRGQNVTFRCDPISEHNRLYWYRQTLGQGPEFLTYFQNEAQLEKSRLLSDRFSAERPKGSFSTLEIQRTEQGDSAMYLCASSSRLASKGTQYFGPGTRLTVL.

This rearrangement joins TRBV7-7 to TRBJ2-7; 12 bases fit TRBD2. The CDR3 runs to 14 residues. J was trimmed by 4 bases and V by 5 bases; bases with no gene match: 3. Germline V gene data show CDR1 as SSHAT and CDR2 as FNYEAQ (reference sequence). CDR3 nucleotides: TGTGCCAGCAGCCCGGGGACTAGCGGGTACGAGCAGTACTTC. This encodes CASSPGTSGYEQYF.

This sequence joins TRBV28 and TRBJ2-7, with D hard to call. CDR1 is MDHEN, CDR2 SYDVKM, per germline. The ends were cut back, 3 bases at V and 6 bases at J, with 9 bases in the middle. The CDR3 covers 12 residues. The CDR3 DNA reads TGTGCCAGCAGTTTGGATAGATCCGAGCAGTACTTC. This sequence encodes CASSLDRSEQYF.

The rearrangement links TRBV29-1 to TRBJ2-1; 11 nucleotides align to TRBD2. This CDR3 contains 14 residues. Per germline, CDR1 SQVTM and CDR2 ANQGSEA. Trimming cost V 6 bases and J 6 bases; bases outside gene matches: 7. CDR3 coding DNA: TGCAGCGTCCGGGGACTAGCGGCGTCCAATGAGCAGTTCTTC. It yields the protein CSVRGLAASNEQFF.

Remarks on this clone: This likely came from a read error, as a far larger clone is one base away. The sample contains more than one DNA sequence encoding this CDR3. The rearrangement uses TRBV7-6 and TRBJ2-6; D remains ambiguous. The CDR3 is made up of 14 amino acids. V gave up 5 bases and J gave up 0 bases, with 5 bases separating them. CDR1 SGHVS and CDR2 FNYEAQ come from the germline V gene. The CDR3 loop is CASSAPSGANVLTF. CDR3 nucleotides: TGTGCCAGCAGCGCACCCTCTGGGGCCAACGTCCTGACTTTC.

This clone was recorded only once. V is TRBV7-9 and J is TRBJ1-4; no reliable D call. V was cut by 1 base and J by 10 bases, with 4 bases left in between. CDR1 SEHNR and CDR2 FQNEAQ come from the germline V gene (reference sequence). The CDR3 consists of 11 residues. The CDR3 DNA is TGTGCCAGCAGCTTAGGGGGAAAACTGTTTTTT. Protein sequence: CASSLGGKLFF.

Many counts were recorded for this clone. V and J are TRBV25-1 and TRBJ1-4, with D perhaps matching TRBD1 (6 bases). CDR1 is MGHDK, CDR2 SYGVNS, per germline. The CDR3 is 17 residues long. V lost 4 bases and J 4 bases, leaving 19 bases between the germline ends. This chain's CDR3 is CASSGRGTTGLNEKLFF. The CDR3, as DNA: TGTGCCAGCAGTGGAAGGGGAACGACAGGCCTTAATGAAAAACTGTTTTTT.

In DNA, the CDR3 is TGTGCCAGCAGTGTCGCCGGGACACAGGCCCACTATGGCTACACCTTC. It codes for CASSVAGTQAHYGYTF. The V call is TRBV28, the J call TRBJ1-2, with a weak D call TRBD1 (6 bases). Looked up from germline, CDR1 is MDHEN and CDR2 is SYDVKM. Trimming took 5 bases from V and 3 from J, leaving 19 bases between them. The CDR3 length is 16 residues.

The chain uses TRBV1 and TRBJ1-1; TRBD1, the table's D call, lacks a check against the DNA. TRBV1 is deemed a pseudogene. The CDR3 length is 15 residues. For the CDR3, the DNA is TGCACCAGCAGCCAAGACGCAGGCATGAACACTGAAGCTTTCTTT. This translates into CTSSQDAGMNTEAFF.

The chain carries TRBV7-2 and TRBJ2-6, with D perhaps assigned TRBD1 or TRBD2 (5 bases each). Trimming took off 5 bases at V and 0 bases at J, with 14 bases between the two ends. There are 17 residues in the CDR3. Germline CDR1 and CDR2: SGHTA and FQGNSA. CDR3 DNA: TGTGCCAGCAGCCTTTGGGGGAACCCCTCTGGGGCCAACGTCCTGACTTTC. Protein sequence: CASSLWGNPSGANVLTF.

With respect to this clone: A far larger clone is one nucleotide away, so this likely arose from a read error. This CDR3 is also generated by other DNA sequences in the sample. The chain links TRBV27 to TRBJ2-5, with D tentatively TRBD1 or TRBD2 (6 bases each). This CDR3 is built from 15 residues. The germline gives CDR1 MNHEY, CDR2 SMNVEV (reference sequence). The CDR3 coding sequence is TGTGCCAGCAGCCCGGGACTTTGGGGGCAAGAGACTCAGTACTTC. Amino acids: CASSPGLWGQETQYF.

The chain couples TRBV18 to TRBJ2-7; D call uncertain. Germline CDR1 reads KGHSH; CDR2 reads LQKENI. The CDR3 consists of 12 residues. Trimming removed 5 bases from V and 2 bases from J, with 7 bases in between. CDR3 sequence reads: CASSSRTYEQYF. CDR3 DNA: TGTGCCAGCTCATCGCGGACCTACGAGCAGTACTTC.

Worth noting for this clone: A much more abundant neighbour one base away suggests this may be a read error. The CDR3 end shows no conserved phenylalanine or tryptophan, and so a read error is likely. The genes are TRBV30 and TRBJ1-2, with D uncertain. Germline lookup yields CDR1 GTSNPN and CDR2 SVGIG (reference sequence). This CDR3 is 12 amino acids long. V was clipped by 0 bases and J by 8 bases, with 10 bases between them. Here the CDR3 DNA reads TGTGCCTGGAGTGTACAACGTGGGGGCTACACCCTC. Protein product: CAWSVQRGGYTL.

The gene calls are TRBV28 and TRBJ2-7, with D unresolved. The CDR3 extends over 14 amino acids. Looked up from germline, CDR1 is MDHEN and CDR2 is SYDVKM. Trimming removed 6 bases from V and 2 bases from J, with 14 bases in between. Here the CDR3 DNA reads TGTGCCAGCAGACAAACTGGTGGGACCTACGAGCAGTACTTC. Translation gives CASRQTGGTYEQYF. Combining the CDR3 with reference TRBV28 and TRBJ2-7 gives the whole variable domain DVKVTQSSRYLVKRTGEKVFLECVQDMDHENMFWYRQDPGLGLRLIYFSYDVKMKEKGDIPEGYSVSREKKERFSLILESASTNQTSMYLCASRQTGGTYEQYFGPGTRLTVT.

V is TRBV11-2 and J is TRBJ2-5; 7 positions match TRBD2. V dropped 5 bases and J dropped 1; count of bases not matched to a gene: 10. The CDR3 runs 16 residues. The V gene's germline CDR1 is SGHAT and CDR2 FQNNGV. The chain's CDR3 is CASSPLGAGSQETQYF. CDR3 bases: TGTGCCAGCAGCCCCTTGGGAGCGGGAAGCCAAGAGACCCAGTACTTC.

This chain connects TRBV28 to TRBJ2-7; D possibly corresponds to TRBD1 (6 bases). There are 14 residues in the CDR3. The germline V and J ends were trimmed by 3 bases and 4 bases, with 13 bases remaining between them. Germline V gene lookup returns CDR1 MDHEN and CDR2 SYDVKM. The CDR3: CASSFHGQRYEQYF. Here the CDR3 DNA reads TGTGCCAGCAGTTTCCACGGACAGCGATACGAGCAGTACTTC.

The chain carries TRBV2 and TRBJ1-5; 8 bases agree with TRBD1. This CDR3 contains 15 residues. V shed 6 bases and J 0 bases; nucleotides not matched to a gene: 4. The germline V gene encodes CDR1 SNHLY and CDR2 FYNNEI. CDR3 in DNA: TGTGCCAGCAGAGAACAGGGGGATAGCAATCAGCCCCAGCATTTT. It yields the protein CASREQGDSNQPQHF.

With respect to this clone: Other nucleotide sequences in the sample specify the same CDR3. This chain links TRBV18 with TRBJ2-2; D is possibly TRBD1 (6 bases). Germline V gene lookup returns CDR1 KGHSH and CDR2 LQKENI. With 0 bases removed from V and 1 base from J, the gap between germline ends came to 9 bases. This CDR3 has 16 amino acids. CDR3 in amino acids: CASSPPDRLNTGELFF. The DNA for the CDR3 is TGTGCCAGCTCACCACCAGACAGGCTGAACACCGGGGAGCTGTTTTTT.

This clone came up a few times. The J gene is TRBJ2-1, the V gene TRBV19; D possibly corresponds to TRBD2 (7 bases). Deletions cut 5 bases from V and 7 bases from J, with 18 bases between. CDR1 and CDR2 (germline): LNHDA, SQIVND (reference sequence). CDR3 size: 15 residues. The CDR3 nucleotides read TGTGCCAGTAGTCCGCGGGGGCGGTGGGGTAATGAGCAGTTCTTC. Protein product: CASSPRGRWGNEQFF.

The chain is built from TRBV9 and TRBJ2-5; 7 nucleotides agree with TRBD1. The CDR3 length is 14 residues. J was trimmed by 5 bases and V by 0 bases; bases with no gene match: 4. Looked up from germline, CDR1 is SGDLS and CDR2 is YYNGEE. CDR3 DNA sequence: TGTGCCAGCAGCGTAGAGGGGGCGAGGGAGACCCAGTACTTC. Amino acid sequence: CASSVEGARETQYF.

The V and J genes are TRBV6-5 and TRBJ2-3; 9 bases map to TRBD2. Germline V CDR1 and CDR2: MNHEY, SVGAGI. There are 15 residues in the CDR3. V shed 8 bases and J 4 bases; nucleotides not matched to a gene: 10. CDR3 nucleotides: TGTGCCAGCGGGTCGGCGGGAGGGCTCTCAGATACGCAGTATTTT. Its protein product is CASGSAGGLSDTQYF.